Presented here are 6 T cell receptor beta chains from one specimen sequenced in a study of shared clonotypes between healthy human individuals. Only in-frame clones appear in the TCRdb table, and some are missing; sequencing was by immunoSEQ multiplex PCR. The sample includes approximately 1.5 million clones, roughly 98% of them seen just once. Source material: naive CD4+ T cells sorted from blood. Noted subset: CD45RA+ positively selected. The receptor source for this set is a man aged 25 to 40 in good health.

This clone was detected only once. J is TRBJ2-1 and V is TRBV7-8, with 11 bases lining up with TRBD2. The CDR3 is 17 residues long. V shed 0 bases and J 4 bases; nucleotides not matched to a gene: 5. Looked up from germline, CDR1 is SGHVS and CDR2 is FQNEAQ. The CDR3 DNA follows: TGTGCCAGCAGCTTAGCTAGACTAGCGGGACCGTACAATGAGCAGTTCTTC. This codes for CASSLARLAGPYNEQFF.

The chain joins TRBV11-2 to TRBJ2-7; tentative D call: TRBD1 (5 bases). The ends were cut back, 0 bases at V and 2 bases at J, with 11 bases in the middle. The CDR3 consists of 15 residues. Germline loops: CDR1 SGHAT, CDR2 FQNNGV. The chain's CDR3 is CASSLDSGNAYEQYF. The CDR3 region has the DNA TGTGCCAGCAGCTTAGATTCAGGGAATGCCTACGAGCAGTACTTC.

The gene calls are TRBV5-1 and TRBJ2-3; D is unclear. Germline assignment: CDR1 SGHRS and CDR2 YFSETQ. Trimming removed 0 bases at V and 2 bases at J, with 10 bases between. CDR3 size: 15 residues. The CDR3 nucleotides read TGCGCCAGCAGCTTGGGATACCCAAACACAGATACGCAGTATTTT. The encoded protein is CASSLGYPNTDTQYF.

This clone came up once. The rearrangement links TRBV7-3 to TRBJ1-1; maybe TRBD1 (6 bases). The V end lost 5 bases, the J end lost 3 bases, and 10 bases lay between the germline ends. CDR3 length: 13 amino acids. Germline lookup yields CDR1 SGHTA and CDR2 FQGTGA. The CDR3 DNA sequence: TGTGCCAGCAGCCGACAGGCACACACTGAAGCTTTCTTT. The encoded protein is CASSRQAHTEAFF.

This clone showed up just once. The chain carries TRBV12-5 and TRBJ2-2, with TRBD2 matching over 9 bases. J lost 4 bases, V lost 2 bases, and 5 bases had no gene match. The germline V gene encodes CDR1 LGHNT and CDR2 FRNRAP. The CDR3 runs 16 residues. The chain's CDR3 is CASGLISGSFTGELFF. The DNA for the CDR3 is TGTGCTAGTGGTTTGATTAGCGGGAGTTTCACCGGGGAGCTGTTTTTT.

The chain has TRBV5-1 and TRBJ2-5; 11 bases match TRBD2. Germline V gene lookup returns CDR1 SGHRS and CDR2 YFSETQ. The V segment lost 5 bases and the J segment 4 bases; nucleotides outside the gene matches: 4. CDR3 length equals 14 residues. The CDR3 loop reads CASRQGLAAETQYF. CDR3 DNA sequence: TGCGCCAGCAGACAGGGACTAGCGGCAGAGACCCAGTACTTC.